Listed here is a single T cell receptor beta chain. The entry originates in a study of cytomegalovirus exposure and HLA in healthy donors. Vbeta (60) and Jbeta (13) primers were used in the PCR. Generated by immunoSEQ multiplex PCR, the TCRdb table keeps only in-frame clones and is missing some. The data show over 200,000 clones, almost 80% seen once. Germline V lookup: CDR1 MNHNS, CDR2 SASEGT. Deletions cut 1 base from V and 4 bases from J, with 13 bases between. This CDR3 region has 15 residues. The chain couples TRBV6-1 to TRBJ1-2; no reliable D call. Sequenced sample: PBMCs. The TCR originated in a male donor in good health and CMV-seronegative. The CDR3 DNA follows: TGTGCCAGCAGTGAAGTACATCCGCCTGGCTATGGCTACACCTTC. Its protein product is CASSEVHPPGYGYTF.